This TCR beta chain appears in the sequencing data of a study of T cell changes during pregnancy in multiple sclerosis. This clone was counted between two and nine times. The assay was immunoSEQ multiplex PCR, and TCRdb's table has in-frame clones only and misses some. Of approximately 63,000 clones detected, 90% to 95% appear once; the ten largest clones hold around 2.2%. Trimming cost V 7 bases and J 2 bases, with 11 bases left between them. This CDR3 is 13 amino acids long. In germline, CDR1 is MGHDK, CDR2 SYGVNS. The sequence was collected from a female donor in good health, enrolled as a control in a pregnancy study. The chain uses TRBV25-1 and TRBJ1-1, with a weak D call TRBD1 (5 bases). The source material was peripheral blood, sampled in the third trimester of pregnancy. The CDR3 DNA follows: TGTGCCAGCACCTTCCAGGGCAACACTGAAGCTTTCTTT. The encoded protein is CASTFQGNTEAFF.